Following are 25 T cell receptor beta chains from one sample sequenced in a study of T cell repertoires and HLA-DP antigens. The assay was immunoSEQ multiplex PCR, and TCRdb's table has in-frame clones only and misses some. The sample comprises some 110,000 clones, more than 85% of which are singletons, and about 0.25% rests with the top ten. The antigens of these receptors remain unknown. Sequencing was performed on CD4+ T cells from PBMCs. The receptors were sampled from a woman aged 18 to 35 in good health and CMV-seronegative.

In its sample, this clone was seen once. The V call is TRBV2, the J call TRBJ1-5; maybe TRBD1 (5 bases). Germline V CDR1 and CDR2: SNHLY, FYNNEI. V lost 2 bases, J lost 6 bases, and 11 bases lay in between. CDR3 size: 14 residues. The chain's CDR3 is CASSELSDSQPQHF. The CDR3 coding sequence is TGTGCCAGCAGTGAACTATCTGACAGTCAGCCCCAGCATTTT.

The V call is TRBV9, the J call TRBJ2-3; 10 bases line up with TRBD2. The V segment lost 0 bases and the J segment 6 bases; nucleotides outside the gene matches: 7. CDR1 and CDR2 (germline): SGDLS, YYNGEE. The CDR3 runs to 16 residues. CDR3 nucleotides: TGTGCCAGCAGCGTAGGACTAGCGGGCGATGGCGATACGCAGTATTTT. Its protein is CASSVGLAGDGDTQYF.

This clone was recorded once. The chain uses TRBV12-5 and TRBJ1-1, with TRBD1 identical over 8 bases. J gave up 5 bases and V 6 bases, and 8 bases lay outside the gene matches. The CDR3 runs to 14 residues. Germline-derived CDR1 and CDR2 are LGHNT and FRNRAP. The CDR3 loop is CASGRDRGGTEAFF. CDR3 sequence (DNA): TGTGCTAGTGGCCGCGACAGGGGTGGTACTGAAGCTTTCTTT. Together with reference TRBV12-5 and TRBJ1-1, the CDR3 gives the full variable domain: DARVTQTPRHKVTEMGQEVTMRCQPILGHNTVFWYRQTMMQGLELLAYFRNRAPLDDSGMPKDRFSAEMPDATLATLKIQPSEPRDSAVYFCASGRDRGGTEAFFGQGTRLTVV.

In this sample, this clone turned up once. This chain joins TRBV20-1 and TRBJ2-7; D not certain. Germline lookup yields CDR1 DFQATT and CDR2 SNEGSKA (reference sequence). The CDR3 is 11 residues long. V was clipped by 3 bases and J by 2 bases, with 5 bases between them. The CDR3: CSASGPYEQYV. The DNA of the CDR3 is TGCAGTGCTAGCGGGCCCTACGAGCAGTACGTC.

J is TRBJ1-1 and V is TRBV18; D possibly corresponds to TRBD1 (5 bases). The germline V gene has CDR1 KGHSH and CDR2 LQKENI. V dropped 0 bases and J dropped 4 bases, with 15 bases sitting between them. This CDR3 comprises 16 residues. The CDR3 coding sequence is TGTGCCAGCTCACCACCCGGCAGGGCCCTACGCACTGAAGCTTTCTTT. Its translation is CASSPPGRALRTEAFF.

The chain combines TRBV28 with TRBJ2-3; the D is unclear. The V and J ends lost 4 bases and 7 bases respectively, with 12 bases between them. The CDR3 loop spans 13 amino acids. Germline CDR1 and CDR2: MDHEN and SYDVKM. This CDR3 reads CASSSRGSHTQYF. DNA for the CDR3: TGTGCCAGCAGTTCCCGCGGAAGCCATACGCAGTATTTT.

This clone was counted at least ten times. This sequence joins TRBV5-1 and TRBJ2-3, with 11 bases matching TRBD2. CDR3 length: 16 amino acids. The germline gives CDR1 SGHRS, CDR2 YFSETQ. Losses at the gene ends were 2 bases for V and 0 bases for J; bases not matched to a gene: 2. In DNA form, the CDR3 reads TGCGCCAGCAGCTTTAGGACTAGCGGGAGCACAGATACGCAGTATTTT. Translation: CASSFRTSGSTDTQYF.

For the CDR3, the DNA is TGCGCCAGCAGCTTGCGAGTAGGGAGCGGCACAGATACGCAGTATTTT. Amino acids: CASSLRVGSGTDTQYF. The gene calls are TRBV5-1 and TRBJ2-3; tentative D call: TRBD2 (5 bases). Germline V CDR1 and CDR2: SGHRS, YFSETQ. The CDR3 has 16 residues. The V end lost 1 base, the J end lost 1 base, and 13 bases lay between the germline ends.

J is TRBJ2-1 and V is TRBV7-8; 13 bases line up with TRBD2. V lost 1 base and J lost 9; bases outside the gene matches: 6. Germline assignment: CDR1 SGHVS and CDR2 FQNEAQ. The CDR3 spans 16 residues. The chain's CDR3 is CASSLGRTSGSIEQFF. The CDR3 DNA sequence: TGTGCCAGCAGCTTAGGTAGGACTAGCGGGAGTATTGAGCAGTTCTTC.

The gene calls are TRBV7-2 and TRBJ2-5; perhaps TRBD1 as D (5 bases). The germline CDR1 and CDR2 sequences are SGHTA and FQGNSA. The CDR3 totals 14 residues. Trimming shortened V by 3 bases and J by 4 bases, and 12 bases separated the two germline ends. CDR3: CASSFDRGGETQYF. CDR3 DNA: TGTGCCAGCAGCTTCGACAGAGGTGGAGAGACCCAGTACTTC.

The chain couples TRBV5-1 to TRBJ2-3; the D call may be TRBD1 or TRBD2 (6 bases each). The V and J ends lost 0 bases and 0 bases respectively, with 11 bases between them. The length of the CDR3 is 16 residues. CDR1 SGHRS and CDR2 YFSETQ come from the germline V gene. The CDR3 nucleotides are TGCGCCAGCAGCTTGGGTGCGGGGACAAGCACAGATACGCAGTATTTT. It is translated as CASSLGAGTSTDTQYF.

Only one count was recorded for this clone. This chain uses TRBV7-2 with TRBJ2-1; D gene uncertain. Trimming took off 0 bases at V and 11 bases at J, with 5 bases between the two ends. The CDR3 runs 11 residues. CDR1 is SGHTA and CDR2 is FQGNSA in the germline V gene. The CDR3 spells CASSLASKQFF. The CDR3, as DNA: TGTGCCAGCAGCTTAGCCAGTAAGCAGTTCTTC.

The DNA of the CDR3 is TGTGCCAGCAGTGCCTTGGGAAAGGGACGGAGTTACAATGAGCAGTTCTTC. Its translation: CASSALGKGRSYNEQFF. The chain combines TRBV6-1 with TRBJ2-1; perhaps D is TRBD1 or TRBD2 (5 bases each). The CDR3 length is 17 residues. V was shortened by 4 bases and J by 4 bases, with 20 bases between the two germline ends. Germline V gives CDR1 MNHNS, CDR2 SASEGT.

The chain couples TRBV6-6 to TRBJ1-4, with TRBD1 as a possible D gene (5 bases). CDR1 MNHNY and CDR2 SVGAGI come from the germline V gene (reference sequence). The CDR3 contains 14 residues. V was cut by 5 bases and J by 5 bases, with 12 bases left in between. This CDR3 is CASSGRVANEKLFF. As DNA, the CDR3 is TGTGCCAGCAGTGGCAGGGTGGCGAATGAAAAACTGTTTTTT.

The chain carries TRBV30 and TRBJ2-6; tentatively, D is TRBD1 or TRBD2 (5 bases each). Trimming removed 3 bases from V and 12 bases from J, with 6 bases in between. CDR1 is GTSNPN, CDR2 SVGIG, per germline (reference sequence). This CDR3 is 10 amino acids long. The CDR3 DNA reads TGTGCCTGGAGAGGGACCGTCCTGACTTTC. This translates into CAWRGTVLTF.

V gene TRBV6-5 combines with J gene TRBJ1-2; 7 bases match TRBD1. There are 15 residues in the CDR3. V trimming: 0 bases; J trimming: 5 bases; junction bases outside the gene matches: 6. Looked up from germline, CDR1 is MNHEY and CDR2 is SVGAGI. CDR3 loop: CASSYSTGAPYGYTF. The CDR3 DNA follows: TGTGCCAGCAGTTACTCTACAGGGGCCCCTTATGGCTACACCTTC.

The chain uses TRBV7-6 and TRBJ1-1, with TRBD1 matching over 7 bases. Germline V gives CDR1 SGHVS, CDR2 FNYEAQ. Germline trimming cut 5 bases from V and 1 base from J; bases unmatched to any gene: 13. The length of the CDR3 is 17 residues. CDR3 bases: TGTGCCAGCAGCAGACTACCGACAGGGATAAAGAACACTGAAGCTTTCTTT. The encoded protein is CASSRLPTGIKNTEAFF. The full variable domain, in which reference TRBV7-6 and TRBJ1-1 provide the parts outside the CDR3, is GAGVSQSPRYKVTKRGQDVALRCDPISGHVSLYWYRQALGQGPEFLTYFNYEAQQDKSGLPNDRFSAERPEGSISTLTIQRTEQRDSAMYRCASSRLPTGIKNTEAFFGQGTRLTVV.

The chain recombines TRBV5-1 with TRBJ1-1; D not resolved. Trimming took off 0 bases at V and 3 bases at J, with 15 bases between the two ends. The length of the CDR3 is 16 residues. From germline, CDR1 is SGHRS and CDR2 YFSETQ. The CDR3 nucleotides are TGCGCCAGCAGCTTGGCCCCTCTGAATGGGGACACTGAAGCTTTCTTT. It is translated as CASSLAPLNGDTEAFF.

V usage is TRBV6-6 and J usage is TRBJ1-2; D possibly corresponds to TRBD1 (5 bases). Germline CDR1 and CDR2: MNHNY and SVGAGI (reference sequence). The ends were cut back, 2 bases at V and 8 bases at J, with 12 bases in the middle. The CDR3 has 13 residues. CDR3 coding DNA: TGTGCCAGCAGTTACGCGAAGGGGAAAGGCTACACCTTC. This translates into CASSYAKGKGYTF.

V and J are TRBV11-2 and TRBJ2-5; TRBD1 is a possible D gene (5 bases). The germline V gene has CDR1 SGHAT and CDR2 FQNNGV. V was clipped by 6 bases and J by 1 base, with 6 bases between them. This CDR3 spans 12 amino acids. The CDR3 region has the DNA TGTGCCAGCAGACAGGTCCAAGAGACCCAGTACTTC. Amino acid sequence: CASRQVQETQYF.

V usage is TRBV7-2 and J usage is TRBJ1-6; D remains ambiguous. Germline values: CDR1 SGHTA, CDR2 FQGNSA. The CDR3 is 16 residues long. Trimming took off 3 bases at V and 4 bases at J, with 13 bases between the two ends. The CDR3 loop is CASSLVAVAYNSPLHF. CDR3 coding DNA: TGTGCCAGCAGCTTGGTGGCAGTGGCTTATAATTCACCCCTCCACTTT.

The chain couples TRBV11-3 to TRBJ2-3, with D possibly being TRBD2 (6 bases). V was shortened by 6 bases and J by 3 bases, with 19 bases between the two germline ends. Germline assignment: CDR1 SGHNT and CDR2 YENEEA. The CDR3 is made up of 16 amino acids. The CDR3 DNA reads as TGTGCCAGCAGTAGGGGCCCGTTACTAGCAACAGATACGCAGTATTTT. Its protein product is CASSRGPLLATDTQYF. Filled out from reference TRBV11-3 and TRBJ2-3, the complete variable domain reads EAGVVQSPRYKIIEKKQPVAFWCNPISGHNTLYWYLQNLGQGPELLIRYENEEAVDDSQLPKDRFSAERLKGVDSTLKIQPAELGDSAVYLCASSRGPLLATDTQYFGPGTRLTVL.

V gene TRBV18 combines with J gene TRBJ1-2, with TRBD1 matching 7 bases. Trimming cost V 5 bases and J 7 bases; bases outside gene matches: 7. Germline assignment: CDR1 KGHSH and CDR2 LQKENI. This CDR3 has 13 residues. The CDR3 is CASSGQGGFGYTF. The CDR3 DNA is TGTGCCAGCTCAGGACAAGGGGGCTTTGGCTACACCTTC.

This chain uses TRBV15 with TRBJ2-4, with D hard to call. CDR3 length: 13 amino acids. CDR1 LNHNV and CDR2 YYDKDF come from the germline V gene (reference sequence). Trimming stripped 1 base from V and 3 bases from J, with 4 bases between. This CDR3 reads CATSRGDKNIQYF. The CDR3 coding sequence is TGTGCCACCAGCAGAGGGGACAAAAACATTCAGTACTTC.

The chain has TRBV7-6 and TRBJ1-2; TRBD1 agrees at 9 bases. The CDR3 is 15 residues long. Trimming at V came to 4 bases and at J to 4 bases, leaving 7 bases not matched to a gene. Looked up from germline, CDR1 is SGHVS and CDR2 is FNYEAQ. CDR3 protein: CASSSGQGLGYGYTF. Written as DNA, the CDR3 is TGTGCCAGCAGCTCCGGACAGGGGCTTGGCTATGGCTACACCTTC.